This TCR beta chain was recorded in a study of human T cells and chemical hapten exposure. Extraction of total RNA was performed on unfractionated whole blood. The CDR3 is made up of 16 amino acids. The V gene's germline CDR1 is MDHEN and CDR2 SYDVKM. Trimming took 5 bases from V and 2 from J; bases not matched to a gene: 8. This clonotype was seen a few times. TCRdb independently ran MiXCR on the 5' RACE reads; one entry per CDR3 protein. The repertoire holds 100,000 to 120,000 distinct CDR3 sequences, with around a fifth as singletons. This clonotype originated in a human donor in good health. The chain joins TRBV28 to TRBJ2-3; TRBD1 agrees at 9 bases. In nucleotides, the CDR3 is TGTGCCAGCAGTCCCCCCGGGACAGGGTTCACAGATACGCAGTATTTT. Protein sequence: CASSPPGTGFTDTQYF. The whole variable domain, remainder taken from reference TRBV28 and TRBJ2-3, is DVKVTQSSRYLVKRTGEKVFLECVQDMDHENMFWYRQDPGLGLRLIYFSYDVKMKEKGDIPEGYSVSREKKERFSLILESASTNQTSMYLCASSPPGTGFTDTQYFGPGTRLTVL.